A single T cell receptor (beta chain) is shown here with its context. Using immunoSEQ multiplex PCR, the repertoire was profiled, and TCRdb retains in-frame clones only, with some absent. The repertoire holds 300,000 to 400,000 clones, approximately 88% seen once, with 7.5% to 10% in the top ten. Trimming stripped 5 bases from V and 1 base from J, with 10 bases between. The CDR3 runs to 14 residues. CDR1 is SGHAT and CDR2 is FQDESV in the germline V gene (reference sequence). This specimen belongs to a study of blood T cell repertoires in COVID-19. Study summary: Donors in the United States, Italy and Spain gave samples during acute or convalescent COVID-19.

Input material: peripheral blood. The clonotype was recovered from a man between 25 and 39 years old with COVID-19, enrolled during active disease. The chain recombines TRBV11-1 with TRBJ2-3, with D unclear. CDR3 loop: CASSVSIGTDTQYF. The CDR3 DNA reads TGTGCCAGCAGCGTTAGTATTGGCACAGATACGCAGTATTTT.